These 5 T cell receptor beta chains were sequenced from one sample in a study of Graves' ophthalmopathy and Graves' hyperthyroidism. The study amplified TCR beta CDR3 regions using RNA transcripts. RT-PCR with HTBI primers came first, then second-round multiplex PCR. One entry per CDR3 protein, called by TCRdb with MiXCR from the multiplex PCR reads. The table has fewer than 600,000 distinct CDR3 sequences, around 14% seen once. The material sequenced was blood. These receptor sequences come from a woman younger than 45 with Graves' ophthalmopathy.

This clonotype was detected ten times or more. The rearrangement links TRBV12-3 or TRBV12-4 to TRBJ2-7, with 9 bases aligning to TRBD2. This CDR3 comprises 14 residues. Losses at the gene ends were 6 bases for V and 1 base for J; bases not matched to a gene: 4. CDR3 sequence: CASSSTSGSYEQYF. The CDR3 bases are TGTGCCAGCAGCTCGACTAGCGGATCCTACGAGCAGTACTTC.

This clonotype came up many times. This chain joins TRBV10-3 and TRBJ1-1; 7 bases match TRBD1. This CDR3 comprises 17 residues. J gave up 0 bases and V 3 bases, and 10 bases lay outside the gene matches. Germline loops: CDR1 ENHRY, CDR2 SYGVKD. The CDR3 region is CAISERGRDGVNTEAFF. The CDR3 DNA reads as TGTGCCATCAGTGAAAGGGGGCGGGACGGGGTGAACACTGAAGCTTTCTTT.

Note on this clonotype: Compared with germline, one end of the junction differs, possibly owing to a read error. The chain uses TRBV2 and TRBJ1-5, with a weak D call TRBD1 (5 bases). The CDR3 runs 13 residues. Germline-derived CDR1 and CDR2 are SNHLY and FYNNEI. CDR3: CASREGAGQPQHF. The CDR3 DNA is TGTGCCAGCCGTGAAGGGGCAGGTCAGCCCCAGCATTTT.

This clonotype appeared many times. The V call is TRBV28, the J call TRBJ1-1, with D possibly matching TRBD1 (5 bases). The germline V gene encodes CDR1 MDHEN and CDR2 SYDVKM. The CDR3 covers 15 residues. V dropped 7 bases and J dropped 4 bases, with 19 bases sitting between them. The CDR3 is CASTLGGLYITEAFF. The CDR3 DNA sequence: TGTGCCAGCACTTTGGGGGGACTGTACATCACTGAAGCTTTCTTT.

This chain uses TRBV30 with TRBJ1-2; 9 bases match TRBD1. The V segment lost 2 bases and the J segment 4 bases; nucleotides outside the gene matches: 5. The germline V gene has CDR1 GTSNPN and CDR2 SVGIG (reference sequence). This CDR3 has 14 amino acids. CDR3 sequence: CAWSIPGQGYGYTF. The CDR3 region has the DNA TGTGCCTGGAGTATCCCGGGACAGGGCTATGGCTACACCTTC.